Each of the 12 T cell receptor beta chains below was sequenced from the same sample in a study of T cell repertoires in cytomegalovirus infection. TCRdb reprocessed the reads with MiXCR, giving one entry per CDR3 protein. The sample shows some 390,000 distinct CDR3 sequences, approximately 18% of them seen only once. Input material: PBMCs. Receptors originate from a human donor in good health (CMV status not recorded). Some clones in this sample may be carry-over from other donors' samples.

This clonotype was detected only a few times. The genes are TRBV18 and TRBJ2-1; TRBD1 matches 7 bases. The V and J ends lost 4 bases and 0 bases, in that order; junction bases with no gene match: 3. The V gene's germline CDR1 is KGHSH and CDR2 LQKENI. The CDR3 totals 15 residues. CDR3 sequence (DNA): TGTGCCAGCTCACTTGGACAGGTCTCCTACAATGAGCAGTTCTTC. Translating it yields CASSLGQVSYNEQFF.

The CDR3 DNA reads as TGTGCCAGCAGCGCCGTCACCACCGGGGAGACCCAGTACTTC. Translating gives CASSAVTTGETQYF. The gene calls are TRBV7-2 and TRBJ2-5; D gene unclear. With 5 bases removed from V and 5 bases from J, the gap between germline ends came to 15 bases. The CDR3 contains 14 residues. In germline, CDR1 is SGHTA, CDR2 FQGNSA.

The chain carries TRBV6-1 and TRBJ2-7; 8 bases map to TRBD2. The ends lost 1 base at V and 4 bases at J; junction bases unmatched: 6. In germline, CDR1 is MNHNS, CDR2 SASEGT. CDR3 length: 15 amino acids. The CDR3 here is CASSEVVAGPYEQYF. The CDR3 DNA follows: TGTGCCAGCAGTGAAGTGGTAGCGGGGCCTTACGAGCAGTACTTC.

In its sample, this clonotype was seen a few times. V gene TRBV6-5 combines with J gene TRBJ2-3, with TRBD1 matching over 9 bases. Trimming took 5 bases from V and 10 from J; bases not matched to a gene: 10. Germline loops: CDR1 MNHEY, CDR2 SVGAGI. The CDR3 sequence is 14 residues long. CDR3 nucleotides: TGTGCCAGCAGTCTCCGGACAGGGGCCGTTGCGCAGTATTTT. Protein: CASSLRTGAVAQYF.

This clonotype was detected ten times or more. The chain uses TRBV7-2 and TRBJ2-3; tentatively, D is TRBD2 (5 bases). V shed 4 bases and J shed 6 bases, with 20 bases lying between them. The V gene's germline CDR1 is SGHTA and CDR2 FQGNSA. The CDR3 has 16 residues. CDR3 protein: CASSSTRTSRGDTQYF. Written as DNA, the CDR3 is TGTGCCAGCAGCTCCACCCGGACTTCGAGAGGCGATACGCAGTATTTT.

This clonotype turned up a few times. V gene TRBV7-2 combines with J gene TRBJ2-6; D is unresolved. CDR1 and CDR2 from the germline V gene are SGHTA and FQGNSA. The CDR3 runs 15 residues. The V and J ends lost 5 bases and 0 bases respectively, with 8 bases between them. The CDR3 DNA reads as TGTGCCAGCAGCACCCAGAACTCTGGGGCCAACGTCCTGACTTTC. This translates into CASSTQNSGANVLTF.

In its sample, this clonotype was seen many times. The CDR3 loop reads CASSPGWGPSSYNEQFF. The DNA of the CDR3 is TGTGCCAGCAGCCCGGGTTGGGGGCCGAGCTCCTACAATGAGCAGTTCTTC. This sequence joins TRBV11-2 and TRBJ2-1, with D possibly being TRBD1 (6 bases). V was pared by 5 bases and J by 0 bases, with 17 bases between. Germline values: CDR1 SGHAT, CDR2 FQNNGV. This CDR3 spans 17 amino acids.

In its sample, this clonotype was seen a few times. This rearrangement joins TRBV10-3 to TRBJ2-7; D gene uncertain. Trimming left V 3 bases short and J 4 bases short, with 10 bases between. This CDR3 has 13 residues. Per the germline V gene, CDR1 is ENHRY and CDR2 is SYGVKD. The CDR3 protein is CAISDWARYEQYF. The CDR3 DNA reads TGTGCCATCAGTGATTGGGCTCGTTACGAGCAGTACTTC.

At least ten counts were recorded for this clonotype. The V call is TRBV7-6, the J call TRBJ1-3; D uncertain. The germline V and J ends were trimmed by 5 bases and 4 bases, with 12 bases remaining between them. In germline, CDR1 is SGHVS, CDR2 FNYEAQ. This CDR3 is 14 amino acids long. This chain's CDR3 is CASSPRTDGNTIYF. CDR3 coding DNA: TGTGCCAGCAGCCCCCGGACTGACGGAAACACCATATATTTT.

The CDR3 protein is CSARDQGGRTINTEAFF. CDR3 DNA: TGCAGTGCTAGAGATCAGGGGGGCAGGACCATTAACACTGAAGCTTTCTTT. The chain couples TRBV20-1 to TRBJ1-1; 7 bases line up with TRBD1. The J segment lost 2 bases and the V segment lost 0 bases, leaving 12 bases of the junction unmatched. Germline CDR1 is DFQATT and CDR2 is SNEGSKA (reference sequence). CDR3 length: 17 residues.

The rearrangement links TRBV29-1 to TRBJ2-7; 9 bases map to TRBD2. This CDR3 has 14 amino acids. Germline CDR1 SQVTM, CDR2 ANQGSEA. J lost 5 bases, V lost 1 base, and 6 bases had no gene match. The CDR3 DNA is TGCAGCGTTGAAGGGACTAGCGACCTCGACGAGCAGTACTTC. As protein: CSVEGTSDLDEQYF.

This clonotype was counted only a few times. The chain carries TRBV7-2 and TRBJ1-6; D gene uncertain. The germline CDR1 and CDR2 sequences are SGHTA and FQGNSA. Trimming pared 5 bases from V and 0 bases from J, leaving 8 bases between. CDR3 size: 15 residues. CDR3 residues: CASSIRSSYNSPLHF. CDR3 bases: TGTGCCAGCAGCATTAGGAGCTCCTATAATTCACCCCTCCACTTT.